This T cell receptor beta chain was profiled in a study of control samples from healthy donors and cancer patients. V lost 0 bases to trimming and J lost 1 base, with 12 bases between them. CDR1 ENHRY and CDR2 SYGVKD come from the germline V gene. The CDR3 runs 16 residues. The data were produced by immunoSEQ multiplex PCR, yet TCRdb's version contains in-frame clones alone and is incomplete. This table holds more than 120,000 clones, about 91% found once. The count of this clone is one. The receptor was derived from a man aged 25 to 45 in good health. The rearrangement links TRBV10-3 to TRBJ1-1, with a tentative D call TRBD1 (5 bases). Material: blood. Here the CDR3 reads CAISESVLRGNTEAFF. CDR3 bases: TGTGCCATCAGTGAGTCGGTTTTAAGGGGGAACACTGAAGCTTTCTTT.